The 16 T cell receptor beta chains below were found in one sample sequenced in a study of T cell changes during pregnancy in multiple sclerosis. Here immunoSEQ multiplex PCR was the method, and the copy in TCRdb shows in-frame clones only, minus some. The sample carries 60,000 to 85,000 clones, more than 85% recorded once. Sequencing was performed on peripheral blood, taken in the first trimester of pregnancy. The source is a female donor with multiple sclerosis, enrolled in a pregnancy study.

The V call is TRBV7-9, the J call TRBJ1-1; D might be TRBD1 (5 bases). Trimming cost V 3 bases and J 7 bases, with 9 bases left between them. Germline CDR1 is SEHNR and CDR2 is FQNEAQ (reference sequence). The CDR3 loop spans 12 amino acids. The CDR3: CASSFSGGEAFF. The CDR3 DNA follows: TGTGCCAGCAGCTTCTCCGGGGGTGAAGCTTTCTTT.

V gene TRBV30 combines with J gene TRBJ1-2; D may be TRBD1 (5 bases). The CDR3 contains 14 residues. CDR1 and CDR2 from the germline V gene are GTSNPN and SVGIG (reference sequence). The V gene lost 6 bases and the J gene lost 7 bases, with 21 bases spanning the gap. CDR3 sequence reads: CACLEQVGNGGYTF. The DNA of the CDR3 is TGTGCCTGCCTAGAACAGGTGGGGAACGGTGGCTACACCTTC.

In DNA, the CDR3 is TGTGCCAGCAGCTTGGGAACAGGGGGCGAAGGGGAGCTGTTTTTT. Translation: CASSLGTGGEGELFF. The chain is built from TRBV7-2 and TRBJ2-2, with TRBD1 identical over 9 bases. The germline gives CDR1 SGHTA, CDR2 FQGNSA. Trimming at V came to 3 bases and at J to 8 bases, leaving 7 bases not matched to a gene. This CDR3 has 15 amino acids.

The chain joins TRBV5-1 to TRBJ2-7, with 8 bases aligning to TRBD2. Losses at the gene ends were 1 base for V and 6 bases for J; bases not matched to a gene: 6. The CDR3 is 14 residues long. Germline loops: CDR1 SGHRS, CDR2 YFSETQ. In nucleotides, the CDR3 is TGCGCCAGCAGCTTGAACGGGGGGGCGGGCGAGCAGTACTTC. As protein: CASSLNGGAGEQYF.

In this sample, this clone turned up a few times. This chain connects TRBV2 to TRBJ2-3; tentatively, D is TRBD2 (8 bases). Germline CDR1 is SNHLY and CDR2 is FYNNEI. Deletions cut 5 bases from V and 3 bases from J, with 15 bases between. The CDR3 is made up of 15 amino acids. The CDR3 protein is CASSLGRGLTDTQYF. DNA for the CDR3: TGTGCCAGCAGTCTCGGGAGGGGGCTGACAGATACGCAGTATTTT.

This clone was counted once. The CDR3 protein is CASSYTGVETQYF. The CDR3 nucleotides are TGTGCCAGCAGTTACACGGGGGTAGAGACCCAGTACTTC. The chain combines TRBV6-5 with TRBJ2-5; possibly TRBD2 for D (6 bases). Germline V gene lookup returns CDR1 MNHEY and CDR2 SVGAGI. The CDR3 contains 13 residues. V was pared by 2 bases and J by 4 bases, with 8 bases between.

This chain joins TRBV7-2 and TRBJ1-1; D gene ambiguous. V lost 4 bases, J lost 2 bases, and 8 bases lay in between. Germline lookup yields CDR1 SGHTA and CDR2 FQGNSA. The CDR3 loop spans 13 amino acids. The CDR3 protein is CASSSLYNTEAFF. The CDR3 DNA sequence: TGTGCCAGCAGCTCCCTCTATAACACTGAAGCTTTCTTT. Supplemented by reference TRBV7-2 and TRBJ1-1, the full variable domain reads GAGVSQSPSNKVTEKGKDVELRCDPISGHTALYWYRQSLGQGLEFLIYFQGNSAPDKSGLPSDRFSAERTGGSVSTLTIQRTQQEDSAVYLCASSSLYNTEAFFGQGTRLTVV.

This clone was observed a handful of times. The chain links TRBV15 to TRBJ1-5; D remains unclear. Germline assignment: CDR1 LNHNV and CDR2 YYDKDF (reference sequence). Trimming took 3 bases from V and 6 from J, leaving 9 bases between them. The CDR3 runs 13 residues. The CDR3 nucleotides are TGTGCCACCAGCAGTAGAGCAGGTCAGCCCCAGCATTTT. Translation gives CATSSRAGQPQHF. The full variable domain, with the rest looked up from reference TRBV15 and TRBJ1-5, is DAMVIQNPRYQVTQFGKPVTLSCSQTLNHNVMYWYQQKSSQAPKLLFHYYDKDFNNEADTPDNFQSRRPNTSFCFLDIRSPGLGDTAMYLCATSSRAGQPQHFGDGTRLSIL.

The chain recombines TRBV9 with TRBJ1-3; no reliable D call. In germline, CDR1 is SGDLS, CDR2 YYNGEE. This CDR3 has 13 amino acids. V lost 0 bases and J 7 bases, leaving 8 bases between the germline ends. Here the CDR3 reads CASSVGGVNTIYF. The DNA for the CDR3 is TGTGCCAGCAGCGTAGGGGGAGTCAACACCATATATTTT.

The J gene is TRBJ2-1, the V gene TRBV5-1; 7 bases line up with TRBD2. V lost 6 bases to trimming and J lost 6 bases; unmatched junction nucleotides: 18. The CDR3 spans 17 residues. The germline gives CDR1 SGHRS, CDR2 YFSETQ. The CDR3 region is CASTLRSGERAINEQFF. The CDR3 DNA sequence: TGCGCCAGCACCCTAAGGAGCGGGGAGAGGGCGATCAATGAGCAGTTCTTC.

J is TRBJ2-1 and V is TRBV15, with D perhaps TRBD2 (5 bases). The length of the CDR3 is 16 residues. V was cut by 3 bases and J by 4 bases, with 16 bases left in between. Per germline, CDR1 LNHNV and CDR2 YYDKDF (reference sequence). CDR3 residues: CATSSPWLGGYNEQFF. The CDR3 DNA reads TGTGCCACCAGCAGCCCTTGGCTAGGAGGTTACAATGAGCAGTTCTTC. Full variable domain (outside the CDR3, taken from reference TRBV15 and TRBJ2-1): DAMVIQNPRYQVTQFGKPVTLSCSQTLNHNVMYWYQQKSSQAPKLLFHYYDKDFNNEADTPDNFQSRRPNTSFCFLDIRSPGLGDTAMYLCATSSPWLGGYNEQFFGPGTRLTVL.

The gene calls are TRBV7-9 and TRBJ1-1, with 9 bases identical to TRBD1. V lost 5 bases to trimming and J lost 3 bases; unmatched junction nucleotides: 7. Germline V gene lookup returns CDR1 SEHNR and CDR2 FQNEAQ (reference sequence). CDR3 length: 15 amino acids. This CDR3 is CASSGTGGRDTEAFF. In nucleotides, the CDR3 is TGTGCCAGCAGCGGCACAGGGGGCAGGGACACTGAAGCTTTCTTT.

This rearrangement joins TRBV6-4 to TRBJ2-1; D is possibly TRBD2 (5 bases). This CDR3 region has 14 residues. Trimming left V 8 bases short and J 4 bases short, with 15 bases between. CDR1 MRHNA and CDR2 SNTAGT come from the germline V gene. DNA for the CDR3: TGTGCCAGCCCTGGCCGAGCGGTTTACAATGAGCAGTTCTTC. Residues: CASPGRAVYNEQFF.

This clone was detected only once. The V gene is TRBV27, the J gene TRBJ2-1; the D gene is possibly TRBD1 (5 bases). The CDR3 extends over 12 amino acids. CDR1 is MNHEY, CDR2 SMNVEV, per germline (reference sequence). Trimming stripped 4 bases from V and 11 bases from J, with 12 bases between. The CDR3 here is CASSSPLGQQFF. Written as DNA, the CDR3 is TGTGCCAGCAGTTCCCCTTTGGGGCAGCAGTTCTTC.

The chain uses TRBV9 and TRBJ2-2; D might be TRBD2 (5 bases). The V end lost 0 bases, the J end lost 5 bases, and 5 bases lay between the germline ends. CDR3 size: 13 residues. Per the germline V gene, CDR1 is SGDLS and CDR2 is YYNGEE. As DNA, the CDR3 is TGTGCCAGCAGCGTAGCGGGGACCGGGGAGCTGTTTTTT. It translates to CASSVAGTGELFF.

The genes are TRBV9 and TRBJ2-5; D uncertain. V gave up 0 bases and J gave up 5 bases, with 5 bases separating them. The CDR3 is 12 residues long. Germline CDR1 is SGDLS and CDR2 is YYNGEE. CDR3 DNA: TGTGCCAGCAGCGTAGATAGTGAGACCCAGTACTTC. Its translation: CASSVDSETQYF.